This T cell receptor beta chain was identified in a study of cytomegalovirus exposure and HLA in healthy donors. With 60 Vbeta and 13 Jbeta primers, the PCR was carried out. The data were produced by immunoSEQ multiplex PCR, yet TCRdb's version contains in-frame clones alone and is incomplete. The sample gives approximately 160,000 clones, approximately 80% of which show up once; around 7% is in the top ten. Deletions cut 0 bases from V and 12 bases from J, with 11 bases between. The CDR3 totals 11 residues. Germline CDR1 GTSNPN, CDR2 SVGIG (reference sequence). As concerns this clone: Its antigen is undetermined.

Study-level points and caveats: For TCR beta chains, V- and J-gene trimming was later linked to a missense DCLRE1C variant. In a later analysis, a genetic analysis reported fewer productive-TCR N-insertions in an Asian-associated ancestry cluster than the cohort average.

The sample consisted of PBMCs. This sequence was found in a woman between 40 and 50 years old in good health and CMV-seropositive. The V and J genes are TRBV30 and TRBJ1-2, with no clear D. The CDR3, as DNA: TGTGCCTGGAGTGTAAGCCGGTACCACACCTTC. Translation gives CAWSVSRYHTF. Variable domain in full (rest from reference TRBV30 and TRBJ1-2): SQTIHQWPATLVQPVGSPLSLECTVEGTSNPNLYWYRQAAGRGLQLLFYSVGIGQISSEVPQNLSASRPQDRQFILSSKKLLLSDSGFYLCAWSVSRYHTFGSGTRLTVV.